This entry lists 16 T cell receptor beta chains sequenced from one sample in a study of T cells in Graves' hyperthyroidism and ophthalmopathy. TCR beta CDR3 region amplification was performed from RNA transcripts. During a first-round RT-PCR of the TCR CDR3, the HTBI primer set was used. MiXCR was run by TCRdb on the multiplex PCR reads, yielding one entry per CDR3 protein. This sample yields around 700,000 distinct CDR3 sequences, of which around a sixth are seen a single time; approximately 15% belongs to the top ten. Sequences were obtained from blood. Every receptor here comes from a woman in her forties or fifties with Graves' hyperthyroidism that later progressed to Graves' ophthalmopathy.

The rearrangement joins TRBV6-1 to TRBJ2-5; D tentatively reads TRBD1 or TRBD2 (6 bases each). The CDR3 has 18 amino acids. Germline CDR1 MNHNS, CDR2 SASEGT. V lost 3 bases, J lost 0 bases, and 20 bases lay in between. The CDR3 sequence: CASSDYEGGILYQETQYF. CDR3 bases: TGTGCCAGCAGTGATTATGAGGGGGGCATCTTGTACCAAGAGACCCAGTACTTC.

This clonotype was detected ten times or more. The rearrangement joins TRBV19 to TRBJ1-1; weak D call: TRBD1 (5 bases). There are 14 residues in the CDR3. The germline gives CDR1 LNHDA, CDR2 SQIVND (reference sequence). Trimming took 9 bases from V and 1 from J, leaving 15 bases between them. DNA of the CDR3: TGTGCCAGCCACGCAGGGTTCGGGAACACTGAAGCTTTCTTT. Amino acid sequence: CASHAGFGNTEAFF.

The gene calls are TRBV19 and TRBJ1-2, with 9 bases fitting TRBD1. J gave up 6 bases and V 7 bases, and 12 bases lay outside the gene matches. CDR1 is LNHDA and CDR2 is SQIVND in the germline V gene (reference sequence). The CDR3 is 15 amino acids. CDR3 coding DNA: TGTGCCAGTACCCTGGGGGGGACAGGGCGGGATGGCTACACCTTC. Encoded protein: CASTLGGTGRDGYTF.

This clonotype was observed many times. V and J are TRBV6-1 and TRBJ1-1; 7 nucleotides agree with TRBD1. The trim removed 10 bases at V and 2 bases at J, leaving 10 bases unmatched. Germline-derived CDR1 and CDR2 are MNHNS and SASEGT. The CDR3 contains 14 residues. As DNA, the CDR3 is TGTGCCACCCAACTCCGGGACAGAAACACTGAAGCTTTCTTT. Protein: CATQLRDRNTEAFF.

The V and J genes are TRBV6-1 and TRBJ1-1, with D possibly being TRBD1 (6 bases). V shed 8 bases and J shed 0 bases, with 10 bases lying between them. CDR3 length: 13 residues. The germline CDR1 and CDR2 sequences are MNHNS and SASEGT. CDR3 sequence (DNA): TGTGCCAGCCCAGGGGACCTGAACACTGAAGCTTTCTTT. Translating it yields CASPGDLNTEAFF.

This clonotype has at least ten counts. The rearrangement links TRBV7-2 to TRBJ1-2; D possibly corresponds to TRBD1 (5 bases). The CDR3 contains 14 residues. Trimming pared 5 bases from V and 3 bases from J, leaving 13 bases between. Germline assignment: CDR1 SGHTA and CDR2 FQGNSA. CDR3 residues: CASSAIGGDYGYTF. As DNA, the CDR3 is TGTGCCAGCAGCGCTATCGGGGGTGACTATGGCTACACCTTC.

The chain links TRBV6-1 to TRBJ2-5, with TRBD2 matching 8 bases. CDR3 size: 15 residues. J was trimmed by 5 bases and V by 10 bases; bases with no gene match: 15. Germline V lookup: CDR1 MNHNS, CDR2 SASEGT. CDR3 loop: CATYPAGGLLETQYF. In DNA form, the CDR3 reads TGTGCCACCTACCCGGCGGGGGGACTTTTGGAGACCCAGTACTTC.

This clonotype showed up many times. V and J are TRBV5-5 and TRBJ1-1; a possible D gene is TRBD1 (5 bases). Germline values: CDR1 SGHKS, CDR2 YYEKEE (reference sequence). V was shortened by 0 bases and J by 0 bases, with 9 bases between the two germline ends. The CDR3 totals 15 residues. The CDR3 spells CASSLAPGLNTEAFF. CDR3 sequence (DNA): TGTGCCAGCAGCTTGGCCCCAGGGTTGAACACTGAAGCTTTCTTT.

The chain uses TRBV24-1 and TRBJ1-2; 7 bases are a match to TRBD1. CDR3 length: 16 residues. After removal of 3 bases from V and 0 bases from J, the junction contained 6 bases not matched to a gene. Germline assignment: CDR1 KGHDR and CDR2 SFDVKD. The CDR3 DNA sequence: TGTGCCACCAGTGATGTAAACAGGGGAGCTAACTATGGCTACACCTTC. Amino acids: CATSDVNRGANYGYTF.

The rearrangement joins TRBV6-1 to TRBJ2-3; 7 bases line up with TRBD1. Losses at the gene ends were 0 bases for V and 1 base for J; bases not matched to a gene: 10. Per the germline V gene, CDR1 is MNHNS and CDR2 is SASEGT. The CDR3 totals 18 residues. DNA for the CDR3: TGTGCCAGCAGTGAAGCGCACTGGACAGGTCGGGGCACAGATACGCAGTATTTT. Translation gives CASSEAHWTGRGTDTQYF.

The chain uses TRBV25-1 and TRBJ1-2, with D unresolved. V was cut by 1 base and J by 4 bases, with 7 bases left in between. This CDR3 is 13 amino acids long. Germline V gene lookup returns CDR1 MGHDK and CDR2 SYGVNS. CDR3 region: CASSESTVYGYTF. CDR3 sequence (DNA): TGTGCCAGCAGTGAATCTACAGTCTATGGCTACACCTTC.

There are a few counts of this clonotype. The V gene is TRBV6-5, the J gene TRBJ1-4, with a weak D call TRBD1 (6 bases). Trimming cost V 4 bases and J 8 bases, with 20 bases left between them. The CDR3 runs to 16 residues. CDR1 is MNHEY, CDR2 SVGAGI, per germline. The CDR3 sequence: CASSSLGSGEGEKLFF. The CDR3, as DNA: TGTGCCAGCAGTTCCCTCGGGTCAGGGGAAGGGGAAAAACTGTTTTTT.

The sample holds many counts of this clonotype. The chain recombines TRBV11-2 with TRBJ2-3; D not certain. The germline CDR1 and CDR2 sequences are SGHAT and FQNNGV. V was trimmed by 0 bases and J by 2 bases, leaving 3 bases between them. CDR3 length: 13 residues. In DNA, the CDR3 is TGTGCCAGCAGCTTAGAGGTCACAGATACGCAGTATTTT. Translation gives CASSLEVTDTQYF.

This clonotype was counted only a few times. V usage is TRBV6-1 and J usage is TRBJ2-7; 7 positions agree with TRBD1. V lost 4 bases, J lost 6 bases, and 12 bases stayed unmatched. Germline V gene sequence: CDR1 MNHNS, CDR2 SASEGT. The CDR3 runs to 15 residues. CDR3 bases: TGTGCCAGCAGTGGGGGGACAGACAAGGCTGGCGAGCAGTACTTC. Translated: CASSGGTDKAGEQYF.

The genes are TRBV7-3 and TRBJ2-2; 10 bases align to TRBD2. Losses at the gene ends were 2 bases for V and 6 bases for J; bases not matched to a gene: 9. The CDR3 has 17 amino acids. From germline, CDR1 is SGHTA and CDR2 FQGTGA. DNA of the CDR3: TGTGCCAGCAGCTTATTGATGGGACTAGCGTCTGCCGGGGAGCTGTTTTTT. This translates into CASSLLMGLASAGELFF.

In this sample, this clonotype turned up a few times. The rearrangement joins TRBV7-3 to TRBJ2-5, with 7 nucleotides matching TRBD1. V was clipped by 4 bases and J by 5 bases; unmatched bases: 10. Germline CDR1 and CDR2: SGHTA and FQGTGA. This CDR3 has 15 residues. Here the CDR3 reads CASSSRDSAFETQYF. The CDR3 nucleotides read TGTGCCAGCAGCTCCCGGGACAGCGCATTTGAGACCCAGTACTTC. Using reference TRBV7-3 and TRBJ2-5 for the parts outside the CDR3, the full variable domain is GAGVSQTPSNKVTEKGKYVELRCDPISGHTALYWYRQSLGQGPEFLIYFQGTGAADDSGLPNDRFFAVRPEGSVSTLKIQRTERGDSAVYLCASSSRDSAFETQYFGPGTRLLVL.